The entry below describes one T cell receptor beta chain. This record comes from a study of blood T cell repertoires in COVID-19. Measured with immunoSEQ multiplex PCR; TCRdb has only the in-frame clones, and not every one. The table shows 200,000 to 300,000 clones, with under 85% occurring only once. The CDR3 is made up of 14 amino acids. Trimming stripped 7 bases from V and 3 bases from J, with 15 bases between. The germline gives CDR1 KGHDR, CDR2 SFDVKD. This TCR came from a human donor in a cohort sampled during active COVID-19. V gene TRBV24-1 combines with J gene TRBJ2-7; D may be TRBD1 (6 bases). Sequencing was performed on peripheral blood. The CDR3 region is CATRQGESLYEQYF. CDR3 nucleotide sequence: TGTGCCACCAGACAGGGAGAATCCCTCTACGAGCAGTACTTC.